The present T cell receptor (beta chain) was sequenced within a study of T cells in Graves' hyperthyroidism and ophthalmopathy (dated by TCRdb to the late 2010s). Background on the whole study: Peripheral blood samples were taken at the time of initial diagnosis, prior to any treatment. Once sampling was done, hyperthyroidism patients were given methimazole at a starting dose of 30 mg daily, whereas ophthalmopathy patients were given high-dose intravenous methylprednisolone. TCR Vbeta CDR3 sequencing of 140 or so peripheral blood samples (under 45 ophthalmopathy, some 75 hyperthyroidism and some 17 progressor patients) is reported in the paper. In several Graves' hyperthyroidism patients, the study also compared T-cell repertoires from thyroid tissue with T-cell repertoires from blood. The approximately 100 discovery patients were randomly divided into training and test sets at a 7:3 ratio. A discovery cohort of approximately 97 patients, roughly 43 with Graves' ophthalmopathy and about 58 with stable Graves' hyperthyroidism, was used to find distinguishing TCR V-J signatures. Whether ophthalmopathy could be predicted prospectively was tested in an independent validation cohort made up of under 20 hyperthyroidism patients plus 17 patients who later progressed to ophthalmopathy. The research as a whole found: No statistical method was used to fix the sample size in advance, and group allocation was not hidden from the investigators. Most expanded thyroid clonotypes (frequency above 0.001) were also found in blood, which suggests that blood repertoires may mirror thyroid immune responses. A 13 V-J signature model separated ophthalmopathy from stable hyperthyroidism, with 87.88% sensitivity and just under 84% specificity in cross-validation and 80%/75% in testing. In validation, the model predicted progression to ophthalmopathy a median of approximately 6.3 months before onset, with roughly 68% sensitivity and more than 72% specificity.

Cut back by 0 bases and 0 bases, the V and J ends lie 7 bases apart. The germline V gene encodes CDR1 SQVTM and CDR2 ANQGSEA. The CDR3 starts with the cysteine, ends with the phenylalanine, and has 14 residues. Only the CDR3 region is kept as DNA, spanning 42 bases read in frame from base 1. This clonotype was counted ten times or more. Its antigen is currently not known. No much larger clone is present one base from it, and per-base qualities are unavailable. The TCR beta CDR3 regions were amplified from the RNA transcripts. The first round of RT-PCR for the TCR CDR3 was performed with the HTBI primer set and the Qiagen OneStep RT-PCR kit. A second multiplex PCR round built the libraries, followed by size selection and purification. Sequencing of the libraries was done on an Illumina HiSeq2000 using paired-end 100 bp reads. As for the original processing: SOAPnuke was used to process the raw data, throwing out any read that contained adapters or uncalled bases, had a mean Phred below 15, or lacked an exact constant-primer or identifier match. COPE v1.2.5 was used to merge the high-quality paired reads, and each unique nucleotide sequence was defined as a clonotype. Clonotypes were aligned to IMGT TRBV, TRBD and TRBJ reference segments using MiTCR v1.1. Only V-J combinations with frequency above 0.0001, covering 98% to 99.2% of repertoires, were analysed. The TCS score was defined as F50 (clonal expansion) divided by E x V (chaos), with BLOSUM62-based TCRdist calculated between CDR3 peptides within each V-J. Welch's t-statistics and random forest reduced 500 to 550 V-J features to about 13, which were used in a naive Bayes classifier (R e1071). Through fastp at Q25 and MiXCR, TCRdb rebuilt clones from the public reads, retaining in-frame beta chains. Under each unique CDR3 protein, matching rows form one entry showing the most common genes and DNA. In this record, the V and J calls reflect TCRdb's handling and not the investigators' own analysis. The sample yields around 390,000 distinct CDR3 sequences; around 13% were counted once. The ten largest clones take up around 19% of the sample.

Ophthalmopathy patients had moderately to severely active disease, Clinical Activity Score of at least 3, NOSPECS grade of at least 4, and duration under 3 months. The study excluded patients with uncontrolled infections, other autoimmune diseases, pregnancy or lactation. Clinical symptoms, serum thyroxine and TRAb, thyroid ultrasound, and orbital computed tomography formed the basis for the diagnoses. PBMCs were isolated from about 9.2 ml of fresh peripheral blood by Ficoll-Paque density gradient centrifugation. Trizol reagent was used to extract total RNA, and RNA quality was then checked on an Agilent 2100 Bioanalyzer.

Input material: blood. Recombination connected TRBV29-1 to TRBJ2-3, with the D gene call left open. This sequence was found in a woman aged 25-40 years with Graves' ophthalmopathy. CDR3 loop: CSVEDRRSTDTQYF. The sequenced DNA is TGCAGCGTTGAAGATCGTAGGAGCACAGATACGCAGTATTTT.